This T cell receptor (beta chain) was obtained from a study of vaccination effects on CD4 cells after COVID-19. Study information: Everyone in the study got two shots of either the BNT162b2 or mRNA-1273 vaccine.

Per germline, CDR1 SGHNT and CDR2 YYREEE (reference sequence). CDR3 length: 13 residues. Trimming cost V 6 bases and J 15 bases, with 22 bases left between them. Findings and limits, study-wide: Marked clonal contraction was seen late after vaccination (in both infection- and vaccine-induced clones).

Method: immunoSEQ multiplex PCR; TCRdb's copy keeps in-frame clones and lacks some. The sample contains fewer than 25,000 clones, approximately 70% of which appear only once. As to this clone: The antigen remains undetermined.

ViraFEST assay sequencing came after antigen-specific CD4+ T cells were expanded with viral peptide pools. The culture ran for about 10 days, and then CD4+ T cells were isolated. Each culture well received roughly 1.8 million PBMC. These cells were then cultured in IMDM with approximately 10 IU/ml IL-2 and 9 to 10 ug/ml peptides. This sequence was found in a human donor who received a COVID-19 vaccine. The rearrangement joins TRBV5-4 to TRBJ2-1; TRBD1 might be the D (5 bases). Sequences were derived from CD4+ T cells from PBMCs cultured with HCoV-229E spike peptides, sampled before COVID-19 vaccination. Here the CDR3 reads CASTFRDSLGWFF. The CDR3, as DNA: TGTGCCAGCACCTTCAGGGATAGTCTGGGGTGGTTCTTC.